One and the same sample provided the 14 T cell receptor beta chains below, sequenced in a study of control samples from healthy donors and cancer patients. The method was immunoSEQ multiplex PCR; TCRdb's version includes in-frame clones alone and lacks a portion of them. Of approximately 140,000 clones in the sample, around 94% were seen once. The specimen sequenced was blood. The receptors derive from a man between 40 and 49 years old in good health.

This chain uses TRBV28 with TRBJ1-1, with 8 bases aligning to TRBD1. Trimming at V came to 6 bases and at J to 0 bases, leaving 15 bases not matched to a gene. Germline V CDR1 and CDR2: MDHEN, SYDVKM. The CDR3 loop spans 18 amino acids. CDR3 sequence (DNA): TGTGCCAGCAGCTTAATGTCTTTGGGACAGGCGATGAACACTGAAGCTTTCTTT. Residues: CASSLMSLGQAMNTEAFF.

This clone was seen only once. This chain uses TRBV9 with TRBJ1-5; possibly TRBD1 for D (5 bases). The germline CDR1 and CDR2 sequences are SGDLS and YYNGEE. V dropped 3 bases and J dropped 7 bases, with 14 bases sitting between them. CDR3 length equals 14 residues. Here the CDR3 DNA reads TGTGCCAGCAGCGAGGGAGGGGAGGGACAGCCCCAGCATTTT. Protein: CASSEGGEGQPQHF.

The V call is TRBV7-2, the J call TRBJ1-1; D is undetermined. From germline, CDR1 is SGHTA and CDR2 FQGNSA. Trimming left V 5 bases short and J 1 base short, with 8 bases between. This CDR3 contains 13 residues. CDR3: CASSLSSNTEAFF. In DNA form, the CDR3 reads TGTGCCAGCAGCCTCTCGTCGAACACTGAAGCTTTCTTT.

V usage is TRBV29-1 and J usage is TRBJ2-7, with a tentative D call TRBD1 (6 bases). The CDR3 spans 11 residues. Deletions cut 5 bases from V and 2 bases from J, with 7 bases between. Per germline, CDR1 SQVTM and CDR2 ANQGSEA. The CDR3 sequence is CSVRGTYEQYF. The CDR3 DNA is TGCAGCGTTAGGGGGACCTACGAGCAGTACTTC.

The genes are TRBV14 and TRBJ1-6; D possibly corresponds to TRBD1 (6 bases). Trimming removed 1 base at V and 8 bases at J, with 9 bases between. The CDR3 runs to 14 residues. Germline V CDR1 and CDR2: SGHDN, FVKESK. The DNA for the CDR3 is TGTGCCAGCAGCCAAGTCAGGGGATATTCACCCCTCCACTTT. Amino acid sequence: CASSQVRGYSPLHF.

The rearrangement joins TRBV4-1 to TRBJ2-1; 11 bases are shared with TRBD2. CDR1 is MGHRA, CDR2 YSYEKL, per germline. CDR3 length: 16 amino acids. The trim removed 0 bases at V and 4 bases at J, leaving 2 bases unmatched. The CDR3 here is CASSQEGLAAYNEQFF. The CDR3 DNA sequence: TGCGCCAGCAGCCAAGAGGGACTAGCGGCGTACAATGAGCAGTTCTTC.

The V call is TRBV27, the J call TRBJ1-2; 10 bases are shared with TRBD1. Germline CDR1 and CDR2: MNHEY and SMNVEV (reference sequence). Germline trimming cut 6 bases from V and 2 bases from J; bases unmatched to any gene: 3. There are 14 residues in the CDR3. The CDR3 protein is CASSRTGGNYGYTF. Written as DNA, the CDR3 is TGTGCCAGCAGCCGGACAGGGGGAAACTATGGCTACACCTTC.

J is TRBJ2-1 and V is TRBV28; no reliable D call. This CDR3 is 13 amino acids long. Trimming pared 2 bases from V and 4 bases from J, leaving 6 bases between. Looked up from germline, CDR1 is MDHEN and CDR2 is SYDVKM. DNA of the CDR3: TGTGCCAGCAGTTTAAGGGTGTACAATGAGCAGTTCTTC. Protein: CASSLRVYNEQFF.

The chain employs TRBV7-3 and TRBJ2-1; 11 bases match TRBD2. The CDR3 runs 15 residues. V dropped 1 base and J dropped 8; count of bases not matched to a gene: 4. The germline gives CDR1 SGHTA, CDR2 FQGTGA. The CDR3 nucleotides are TGTGCCAGCAGCTTAAAACTAGCGGGAGTCGATGAGCAGTTCTTC. Its protein is CASSLKLAGVDEQFF.

The chain employs TRBV11-3 and TRBJ2-7; the match to TRBD1 covers 9 bases. V gave up 4 bases and J gave up 4 bases; unmatched junction bases: 11. Germline V gives CDR1 SGHNT, CDR2 YENEEA. The CDR3 covers 16 residues. The CDR3 DNA sequence: TGTGCCAGCAGCTCCGCGACAGGGGGACCAAATTACGAGCAGTACTTC. Residues: CASSSATGGPNYEQYF.

The chain links TRBV9 to TRBJ2-1; possible D gene TRBD1, 6 bases. The CDR3 runs to 17 residues. Germline loops: CDR1 SGDLS, CDR2 YYNGEE. With 2 bases removed from V and 2 bases from J, the gap between germline ends came to 17 bases. CDR3 coding DNA: TGTGCCAGCAGCGTTAGTCAGGGGCCGCGCCCCTACAATGAGCAGTTCTTC. This gives the protein CASSVSQGPRPYNEQFF.

V gene TRBV10-3 combines with J gene TRBJ1-3; maybe TRBD1 (5 bases). V dropped 8 bases and J dropped 4 bases, with 12 bases sitting between them. CDR1 is ENHRY and CDR2 is SYGVKD in the germline V gene. This CDR3 comprises 13 residues. The CDR3 reads CAIGGTLGNTIYF. CDR3 sequence (DNA): TGTGCCATCGGCGGGACGCTCGGAAACACCATATATTTT.

V gene TRBV5-1 combines with J gene TRBJ2-3; D is undetermined. Germline CDR1 reads SGHRS; CDR2 reads YFSETQ. The CDR3 covers 14 residues. Between the trimmed V and J ends, which lost 0 bases and 1 base, there was a span of 6 bases. Here the CDR3 DNA reads TGCGCCAGCAGCTTGGTGGGCCGCACAGATACGCAGTATTTT. This encodes CASSLVGRTDTQYF.

This chain connects TRBV11-2 to TRBJ2-5; D gene uncertain. CDR1 and CDR2 from the germline V gene are SGHAT and FQNNGV. Trimming shortened V by 3 bases and J by 1 base, and 3 bases separated the two germline ends. The CDR3 contains 12 residues. This CDR3 reads CASSFVQETQYF. CDR3 nucleotides: TGTGCCAGCAGCTTCGTCCAAGAGACCCAGTACTTC.